This T cell receptor beta chain was profiled in a study of T-cell memory formation after mild COVID-19 (dated by TCRdb to the early 2020s). For the study in its entirety: TCR sequence clusters from the two donors were largely donor specific. In two donors, T-cell clones that expanded and contracted after mild COVID-19 were followed by sequencing TCRalpha and TCRbeta repertoires longitudinally. Two young, previously healthy adult volunteers made up the cohort, one male and one female.

Summary of the overall study and its limitations: SARS-CoV-2 specificity was not confirmed for the second-wave clones peaking on day 37. Clones that contracted from day 15 to 85 showed balanced CD4/CD8 phenotypes, whereas a second wave of clones that expanded from day 15 to 37 leaned towards CD4+. The study included only a couple of mild cases, and larger cohorts that include severe cases with pre-infection samples were judged to be necessary. Contracting CD4+ clones were found mainly in CM and EM memory subsets, while CD8+ clones were enriched in EMRA. Some responding clones were found in pre-infection memory, which suggests that pre-existing cross-reactive memory T cells took part in the SARS-CoV-2 response.

Trimming costs V 2 bases and J 4 bases, and their ends lie 12 bases apart. CDR1 is given as SEHNR and CDR2 as FQNEAQ, both from the germline V gene (reference sequence). From cysteine to phenylalanine, the CDR3 is 15 amino acids long. Just CDR3 DNA is preserved here, 45 bases in frame from base 1. Ficoll-Paque density gradient centrifugation was the method used to isolate PBMCs. This clonotype has a count of ten or more. The target of this receptor is not known. Base qualities are not at hand, and no much larger clone is one base apart. The instrument was an Illumina NovaSeq 6000. Using 5'RACE with constant-segment primers, TCRalpha and TCRbeta cDNA libraries were constructed, with sample barcodes and unique molecular identifiers added in the process. Trizol reagent was used to extract RNA from every sample. Libraries were amplified in two PCR steps, with a second sample barcode and Illumina TruSeq adapters added in the second step. Libraries were sequenced on an Illumina NovaSeq with 2 x 150 bp paired-end reads. The paper's processing steps were these. Demultiplexing of reads and collapsing into UMI-guided consensus sequences were performed with migec v1.2.7. With mixcr v2.1.11, UMI consensuses were aligned to TRA and TRB V and J templates and assembled into clonotypes. Expanded or contracted clonotypes were those called significant by both edgeR and NoisET, with noise models trained on biological replicates. For edgeR calls, the cutoffs were a false discovery rate-adjusted p below 0.01 and a log2 fold-change threshold of 1. As an exploratory analysis of dynamics, max-normalized trajectories of the 1000 most abundant clonotypes were examined with PCA combined with hierarchical clustering. Each responding clone was given a CD4 or CD8 phenotype based on the CD4+ and CD8+ repertoires, which had been sequenced separately. In-frame beta chains were kept once TCRdb had trimmed the public reads at Q25 with fastp and called clones with MiXCR. CDR3 protein sequences are deduplicated, and each keeps its most common genes and DNA. TCRdb's processing, not the study's, gives the V and J calls here. This sample has about 150,000 distinct CDR3 sequences in its table, and 10% to 15% of those were observed once. The ten largest clones capture approximately 3.4% of the sample.

The V and J genes are TRBV7-9 and TRBJ1-5, with the D gene not confidently named. Sequenced input: PBMCs or a T cell subset sorted from them (not recorded which). The receptor was derived from a man aged 18 to 29 who had mild COVID-19 (a few samples of this study predate the infection). The sample titles of this study are shuffled in the database, so cell type and time point are left out; the donor was told from shared clones. Here the CDR3 is given as CASSLSSTGNQPQHF. At the DNA level, the sequence is TGTGCCAGCAGCTTAAGTTCGACGGGTAATCAGCCCCAGCATTTT.